The entry below describes one TCR beta chain. Its antigen remains unknown. These data belong to a study of cytomegalovirus exposure and HLA in healthy donors. The donors belonged to the roughly 110-subject validation cohort, separate from the roughly 650-subject first cohort. Whole-study findings and limits: In vitro, a few CMV-associated chains proved specific for CMV antigens.

The CDR3 length is 18 residues. The ends were cut back, 5 bases at V and 0 bases at J, with 20 bases in the middle. CDR1 MGHDK and CDR2 SYGVNS come from the germline V gene. Libraries were prepared by immunoSEQ multiplex PCR; TCRdb keeps only in-frame clonotypes and omits some of them. The data contain around 71,000 clones, 90% to 95% of them seen just once; the ten biggest clones take up roughly 1.4%. The sequence was collected from a man aged 18-30 years in good health and CMV-seropositive. The sample consisted of PBMCs. The V call is TRBV25-1, the J call TRBJ2-1; D perhaps matches TRBD2 (7 bases). The CDR3 DNA is TGTGCCAGCAGTTCCAATTGGGGGGGCCGTAGCTCCTACAATGAGCAGTTCTTC. Its translation: CASSSNWGGRSSYNEQFF. The whole variable domain, remainder taken from reference TRBV25-1 and TRBJ2-1, is EADIYQTPRYLVIGTGKKITLECSQTMGHDKMYWYQQDPGMELHLIHYSYGVNSTEKGDLSSESTVSRIRTEHFPLTLESARPSHTSQYLCASSSNWGGRSSYNEQFFGPGTRLTVL.